This T cell receptor beta chain appears in the sequencing data of a study of T cells after yellow fever vaccination. Study background: Researchers used SMART-Seq v4 Ultra Low Input to prepare fractions that had low cell numbers. Notes on the study in general: The booster saw the reappearance of most primary-vaccination clones (approximately 97% CD4, 88% CD8). Abundant bulk-derived clonotypes could contaminate FACS-sorted repertoires.

TCRdb re-called the 5' RACE reads through MiXCR, storing one row per CDR3 protein. Of some 350,000 distinct CDR3 sequences listed, 4.1% are singletons. Germline loops: CDR1 SGHTA, CDR2 FQGNSA. The CDR3 runs to 16 residues. V was cut by 7 bases and J by 1 base, with 18 bases left in between. Comment on this clonotype: Its matching antigen is unknown.

Sequenced here: PBMCs, sampled 5 days after the yellow fever booster vaccination. The V gene is TRBV7-2, the J gene TRBJ2-3; the D gene is possibly TRBD2 (6 bases). This clonotype originated in a man between 18 and 35 years old who received the YFV17D yellow fever vaccine. CDR3 nucleotide sequence: TGTGCCAGCACCACTTCCCCCGGGGGTGGCACAGATACGCAGTATTTT. Translated, it gives CASTTSPGGGTDTQYF.